This passage covers 21 T cell receptor beta chains from one sample sequenced in a study of blood T cell repertoires in COVID-19. Data came from immunoSEQ multiplex PCR; TCRdb stores just in-frame clones and leaves some out. Among almost 200,000 clones listed, 70% to 90% were seen once. Sample: peripheral blood. The origin of the receptors is a man between 60 and 70 years old with COVID-19, enrolled during active disease.

This chain connects TRBV5-1 to TRBJ2-7; D not resolved. CDR1 SGHRS and CDR2 YFSETQ come from the germline V gene. V was cut by 0 bases and J by 0 bases, with 10 bases left in between. This CDR3 has 15 amino acids. The CDR3 sequence: CASSLGSPSSYEQYF. CDR3 bases: TGCGCCAGCAGCTTGGGATCACCGAGCTCCTACGAGCAGTACTTC.

V usage is TRBV11-3 and J usage is TRBJ2-2; perhaps TRBD1 as D (6 bases). V was trimmed by 1 base and J by 0 bases, leaving 15 bases between them. The CDR3 contains 18 residues. Germline lookup yields CDR1 SGHNT and CDR2 YENEEA. CDR3 loop: CASSLVAGALPNTGELFF. The CDR3 nucleotides read TGTGCCAGCAGCTTAGTGGCAGGGGCTTTACCGAACACCGGGGAGCTGTTTTTT.

The chain is built from TRBV13 and TRBJ2-5; 8 nucleotides match TRBD1. CDR3 length: 16 residues. Germline CDR1 reads PRHDT; CDR2 reads FYEKMQ (reference sequence). V trimming: 5 bases; J trimming: 3 bases; junction bases outside the gene matches: 11. CDR3 DNA: TGTGCCAGCAGCGCCCCTCCAGGGGGCGGGGAAGAGACCCAGTACTTC. Protein sequence: CASSAPPGGGEETQYF.

V usage is TRBV28 and J usage is TRBJ1-2; D gene ambiguous. This CDR3 has 14 amino acids. Germline V lookup: CDR1 MDHEN, CDR2 SYDVKM. Trimming removed 7 bases from V and 5 bases from J, with 17 bases in between. The DNA of the CDR3 is TGTGCCAGCATGCGGGCCACCCGAGGGTATGGCTACACCTTC. Translation gives CASMRATRGYGYTF.

The chain has TRBV19 and TRBJ1-5; no firm D call. The CDR3 contains 15 residues. The germline V gene has CDR1 LNHDA and CDR2 SQIVND (reference sequence). Trimming shortened V by 5 bases and J by 3 bases, and 14 bases separated the two germline ends. The CDR3 region is CASSLSWQANQPQHF. In DNA, the CDR3 is TGTGCCAGTAGTCTTTCGTGGCAGGCCAATCAGCCCCAGCATTTT.

The V gene is TRBV18, the J gene TRBJ2-6; possibly TRBD1 for D (6 bases). V was trimmed by 3 bases and J by 0 bases, leaving 15 bases between them. Per the germline V gene, CDR1 is KGHSH and CDR2 is LQKENI. The CDR3 length is 18 residues. The CDR3 loop reads CASSPGATGPSGANVLTF. DNA for the CDR3: TGTGCCAGCTCACCCGGCGCGACAGGACCCTCTGGGGCCAACGTCCTGACTTTC.

This clone came up once. The V and J genes are TRBV5-1 and TRBJ2-6; D uncertain. Germline values: CDR1 SGHRS, CDR2 YFSETQ. Trimming shortened V by 0 bases and J by 0 bases, and 4 bases separated the two germline ends. The CDR3 has 15 residues. The CDR3 DNA is TGCGCCAGCAGCTTGGATCTCTCTGGGGCCAACGTCCTGACTTTC. This translates into CASSLDLSGANVLTF.

V usage is TRBV4-1 and J usage is TRBJ2-7; TRBD1 might be the D (6 bases). Germline V lookup: CDR1 MGHRA, CDR2 YSYEKL. There are 14 residues in the CDR3. Trimming pared 2 bases from V and 2 bases from J, leaving 10 bases between. CDR3 coding DNA: TGCGCCAGCAGCCAACGTCAGGGGACCTACGAGCAGTACTTC. Translating it yields CASSQRQGTYEQYF.

This clone was seen more than once but under ten times. This chain joins TRBV6-5 and TRBJ1-4, with 7 bases that match TRBD1. This CDR3 contains 14 residues. Per germline, CDR1 MNHEY and CDR2 SVGAGI. The V gene end was trimmed by 5 bases and the J gene end by 2 bases; junction bases not matched to a gene: 2. The CDR3 nucleotides are TGTGCCAGCAGTCCAGGGGGGACTAATGAAAAACTGTTTTTT. Encoded protein: CASSPGGTNEKLFF.

The chain uses TRBV7-9 and TRBJ1-2, with D hard to call. This CDR3 has 15 amino acids. Germline V lookup: CDR1 SEHNR, CDR2 FQNEAQ (reference sequence). V shed 1 base and J shed 6 bases, with 15 bases lying between them. This CDR3 reads CASSLETPSVDGYTF. The CDR3 DNA is TGTGCCAGCAGCTTAGAGACACCCTCCGTGGATGGCTACACCTTC.

The chain couples TRBV5-6 to TRBJ2-7; TRBD1 agrees at 9 bases. The CDR3 has 14 amino acids. The V and J ends lost 5 bases and 3 bases, in that order; junction bases with no gene match: 6. Germline CDR1 is SGHDT and CDR2 is YYEEEE. DNA for the CDR3: TGTGCCAGCAGTTATGGGACAGGGAACTACGAGCAGTACTTC. Protein sequence: CASSYGTGNYEQYF.

The rearrangement uses TRBV15 and TRBJ2-5, with unresolved D. V dropped 0 bases and J dropped 2 bases, with 10 bases sitting between them. CDR1 LNHNV and CDR2 YYDKDF come from the germline V gene (reference sequence). This CDR3 has 15 residues. CDR3 nucleotide sequence: TGTGCCACCAGCAGAGATCCCAACAGTCAAGAGACCCAGTACTTC. Translating gives CATSRDPNSQETQYF.

The chain joins TRBV6-2 or TRBV6-3 to TRBJ1-1, with TRBD1 as a possible D gene (6 bases). The CDR3 loop spans 15 amino acids. Germline V gene sequence: CDR1 MNHEY, CDR2 SVGEGT. Trimming left V 3 bases short and J 2 bases short, with 13 bases between. CDR3 amino acids: CASSYQAGENTEAFF. As DNA, the CDR3 is TGTGCCAGCAGTTATCAGGCAGGGGAAAACACTGAAGCTTTCTTT.

The chain carries TRBV27 and TRBJ1-1; D is possibly TRBD1 (5 bases). CDR3 size: 16 residues. Deletions cut 0 bases from V and 5 bases from J, with 16 bases between. In germline, CDR1 is MNHEY, CDR2 SMNVEV (reference sequence). CDR3 region: CASSLSGGARGTEAFF. DNA of the CDR3: TGTGCCAGCAGTTTATCTGGCGGGGCGAGGGGAACTGAAGCTTTCTTT.

The chain links TRBV27 to TRBJ2-7; 12 bases match TRBD1. V lost 8 bases and J lost 7; bases outside the gene matches: 9. The length of the CDR3 is 14 residues. From germline, CDR1 is MNHEY and CDR2 SMNVEV (reference sequence). CDR3 sequence: CASARGQGALEQYF. The CDR3 nucleotides are TGTGCCAGCGCTCGGGGACAGGGGGCCTTAGAGCAGTACTTC.

CDR3 region: CASSPRTGDSYGYTF. The CDR3, as DNA: TGTGCCAGCAGCCCTAGGACAGGGGATTCCTATGGCTACACCTTC. The rearrangement links TRBV4-2 to TRBJ1-2; 9 bases match TRBD1. The CDR3 is 15 residues long. Germline V lookup: CDR1 LGHNA, CDR2 YNFKEQ. V trimming: 4 bases; J trimming: 4 bases; junction bases outside the gene matches: 7.

CDR3 amino acids: CASSKESPYPDTQYF. The CDR3 DNA is TGTGCCAGCAGCAAAGAAAGCCCCTATCCAGATACGCAGTATTTT. The chain is built from TRBV21-1 and TRBJ2-3; TRBD2, as called in the table, went unchecked against the DNA. TRBV21-1 is an annotated pseudogene. This CDR3 contains 15 residues.

The chain joins TRBV4-1 to TRBJ1-3; D unresolved. The CDR3 loop spans 17 amino acids. Looked up from germline, CDR1 is MGHRA and CDR2 is YSYEKL. The V end was cut by 0 bases, the J end by 0 bases, with 12 bases between. CDR3 region: CASSQDSDSPSGNTIYF. The DNA of the CDR3 is TGCGCCAGCAGCCAAGATAGTGACTCTCCCTCTGGAAACACCATATATTTT.

The V gene is TRBV25-1, the J gene TRBJ1-2; TRBD1 might be the D (5 bases). The CDR3 loop spans 14 amino acids. Trimming removed 7 bases from V and 3 bases from J, with 15 bases in between. Germline V gene sequence: CDR1 MGHDK, CDR2 SYGVNS. Here the CDR3 DNA reads TGTGCCAGCACTAGGGGTGGTGGGGACTATGGCTACACCTTC. Its translation is CASTRGGGDYGYTF.

This clone was seen only once. The chain joins TRBV5-4 to TRBJ2-2; D gene uncertain. CDR1 is SGHNT, CDR2 YYREEE, per germline (reference sequence). The CDR3 is made up of 14 amino acids. Trimming shortened V by 1 base and J by 2 bases, and 6 bases separated the two germline ends. The CDR3 region is CASSLYSNTGELFF. CDR3 bases: TGTGCCAGCAGCTTGTACAGTAACACCGGGGAGCTGTTTTTT.

This sequence joins TRBV9 and TRBJ1-1, with D uncertain. The CDR3 contains 12 residues. Trimming cost V 4 bases and J 1 base, with 5 bases left between them. Germline loops: CDR1 SGDLS, CDR2 YYNGEE. The chain's CDR3 is CASSPRNTEAFF. The CDR3 region has the DNA TGTGCCAGCAGCCCCAGGAACACTGAAGCTTTCTTT.